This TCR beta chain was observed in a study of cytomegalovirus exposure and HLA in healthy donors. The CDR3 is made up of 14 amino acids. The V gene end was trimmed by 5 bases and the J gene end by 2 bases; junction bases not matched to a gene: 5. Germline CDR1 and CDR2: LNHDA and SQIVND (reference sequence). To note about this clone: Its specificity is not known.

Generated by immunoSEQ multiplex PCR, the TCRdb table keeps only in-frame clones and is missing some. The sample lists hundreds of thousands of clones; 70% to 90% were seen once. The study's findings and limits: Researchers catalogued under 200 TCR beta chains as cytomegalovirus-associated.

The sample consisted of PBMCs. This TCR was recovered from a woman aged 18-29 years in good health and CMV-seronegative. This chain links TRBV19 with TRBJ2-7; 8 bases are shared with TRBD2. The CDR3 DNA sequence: TGTGCCAGTAGTGCCGCTAGCGGGCCCTACGAGCAGTACTTC. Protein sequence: CASSAASGPYEQYF. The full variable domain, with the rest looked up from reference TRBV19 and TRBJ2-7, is DGGITQSPKYLFRKEGQNVTLSCEQNLNHDAMYWYRQDPGQGLRLIYYSQIVNDFQKGDIAEGYSVSREKKESFPLTVTSAQKNPTAFYLCASSAASGPYEQYFGPGTRLTVT.